This TCR beta chain was captured in a study of neoadjuvant anti-PD-1 for oral cavity cancer. About the study: Around day 43, patients without progression received a fourth nivolumab dose before surgery.

This sample's time point: after neoadjuvant nivolumab, at surgical resection. No culture or expansion preceded analysis of these blood cells. Most PBMC samples had 480 ng input DNA in six replicates. The assay was immunoSEQ multiplex PCR, and TCRdb's table has in-frame clones only and misses some. The data contain tens of thousands of clones, roughly 90% of them singletons. Findings and caveats of the study: Each response group had just a few patients in TCR analyses.

Turning to this clone: What it binds is unknown.

Germline V CDR1 and CDR2: SGDLS, YYNGEE. This CDR3 region has 19 residues. V shed 4 bases, J shed 4 bases, and the junction held 18 bases outside the gene matches. The chain links TRBV9 to TRBJ2-5; 11 bases are shared with TRBD2. This TCR came from a person aged 40 to 85 with oral cavity squamous cell carcinoma. Sequenced material: PBMCs, taken after nivolumab (anti-PD-1) treatment. The CDR3 here is CASSPRPGLAALAPETQYF. CDR3 coding DNA: TGTGCCAGCAGCCCTCGCCCGGGACTAGCGGCCCTTGCCCCAGAGACCCAGTACTTC. The full variable domain, in which reference TRBV9 and TRBJ2-5 provide the parts outside the CDR3, is DSGVTQTPKHLITATGQRVTLRCSPRSGDLSVYWYQQSLDQGLQFLIQYYNGEERAKGNILERFSAQQFPDLHSELNLSSLELGDSALYFCASSPRPGLAALAPETQYFGPGTRLLVL.